What follows are 11 T cell receptor beta chains derived from one specimen sequenced in a study of radiation and T cells in renal cell carcinoma. TCRdb's table, derived via immunoSEQ multiplex PCR, lists solely in-frame clones and lacks some. The repertoire includes 75,000 to 90,000 clones, 80% to 90% of them detected once, and approximately 6.2% sits in the top ten. Time point here: blood 4 weeks post-SBRT, at nephrectomy. As to treatment: 15 Gy SBRT to primary tumor, nephrectomy 4 weeks later. The sample in question was blood, obtained from a patient whose treatment included radiotherapy and nephrectomy. The receptors derive from a woman between 70 and 85 years old with renal cell carcinoma.

This clone appeared a single time. The chain is built from TRBV7-9 and TRBJ1-1; no clear D. The germline gives CDR1 SEHNR, CDR2 FQNEAQ (reference sequence). With 3 bases removed from V and 2 bases from J, the gap between germline ends came to 16 bases. This CDR3 comprises 16 residues. The CDR3 DNA reads as TGTGCCAGCAGCTTGGGGTCACGCGTGGGAAACACTGAAGCTTTCTTT. Encoded protein: CASSLGSRVGNTEAFF.

CDR3 sequence: CASRLGTGGNEQFF. CDR3 nucleotides: TGTGCCAGTAGGCTCGGGACAGGGGGCAATGAGCAGTTCTTC. V and J are TRBV19 and TRBJ2-1; 11 nucleotides agree with TRBD1. V lost 6 bases to trimming and J lost 6 bases; unmatched junction nucleotides: 4. CDR3 length: 14 amino acids. Per the germline V gene, CDR1 is LNHDA and CDR2 is SQIVND (reference sequence).

This chain connects TRBV5-1 to TRBJ2-6, with no clear D. CDR3 length: 15 amino acids. Germline V lookup: CDR1 SGHRS, CDR2 YFSETQ. With 0 bases removed from V and 4 bases from J, the gap between germline ends came to 8 bases. The CDR3 loop is CASSLGGPGANVLTF. Written as DNA, the CDR3 is TGCGCCAGCAGCTTGGGTGGTCCCGGGGCCAACGTCCTGACTTTC. The variable domain in full, with the rest retrieved from reference TRBV5-1 and TRBJ2-6, is KAGVTQTPRYLIKTRGQQVTLSCSPISGHRSVSWYQQTPGQGLQFLFEYFSETQRNKGNFPGRFSGRQFSNSRSEMNVSTLELGDSALYLCASSLGGPGANVLTFGAGSRLTVL.

V and J are TRBV28 and TRBJ2-3; 7 bases align to TRBD2. This CDR3 is 14 amino acids long. Germline loops: CDR1 MDHEN, CDR2 SYDVKM. After removal of 5 bases from V and 2 bases from J, the junction contained 4 bases not matched to a gene. CDR3 in amino acids: CASSQAGFTDTQYF. The CDR3 region has the DNA TGTGCCAGCAGTCAAGCGGGGTTCACAGATACGCAGTATTTT.

The rearrangement uses TRBV18 and TRBJ1-1; D is possibly TRBD1 (6 bases). CDR1 KGHSH and CDR2 LQKENI come from the germline V gene. Trimming took 0 bases from V and 2 from J, leaving 10 bases between them. The CDR3 extends over 15 amino acids. The CDR3 loop is CASSPPIGGNTEAFF. The CDR3 DNA sequence: TGTGCCAGCTCACCACCGATAGGGGGTAACACTGAAGCTTTCTTT.

This clone has just a few counts. The gene calls are TRBV30 and TRBJ1-1; tentatively, D is TRBD1 (6 bases). Germline V lookup: CDR1 GTSNPN, CDR2 SVGIG (reference sequence). V lost 3 bases, J lost 4 bases, and 9 bases lay in between. The CDR3 runs to 12 residues. The CDR3 nucleotides are TGTGCCTGGAGGGGGGCCGGCACTGAAGCTTTCTTT. This codes for CAWRGAGTEAFF.

The chain carries TRBV7-2 and TRBJ2-3; 10 bases agree with TRBD2. The CDR3 has 15 amino acids. Germline V gives CDR1 SGHTA, CDR2 FQGNSA. The junction had 5 bases not matched to a gene; V was cut back by 1 base and J by 7 bases. The CDR3 nucleotides are TGTGCCAGCAGCTTAGGCTCAGCGGGGGGGAATACGCAGTATTTT. It encodes CASSLGSAGGNTQYF.

The chain joins TRBV6-4 to TRBJ2-3, with 9 bases that match TRBD1. The V and J ends lost 6 bases and 0 bases, in that order; junction bases with no gene match: 1. CDR1 and CDR2 (germline): MRHNA, SNTAGT. This CDR3 comprises 14 residues. The CDR3 protein is CASRQGASTDTQYF. The DNA for the CDR3 is TGTGCCAGCAGACAGGGGGCTAGCACAGATACGCAGTATTTT.

This clone came up once. The J gene is TRBJ1-1, the V gene TRBV5-1; TRBD1 matches 7 bases. Germline V CDR1 and CDR2: SGHRS, YFSETQ. The CDR3 contains 15 residues. The V gene end was trimmed by 3 bases and the J gene end by 0 bases; junction bases not matched to a gene: 5. In nucleotides, the CDR3 is TGCGCCAGCAGCTCCGGGACAGTCATGAACACTGAAGCTTTCTTT. Its translation is CASSSGTVMNTEAFF.

The chain has TRBV19 and TRBJ2-2; a possible D gene is TRBD2 (7 bases). Germline values: CDR1 LNHDA, CDR2 SQIVND (reference sequence). V gave up 6 bases and J gave up 3 bases, with 20 bases separating them. The CDR3 covers 17 residues. The CDR3 DNA follows: TGTGCCAGTAGCCTACTCCTAAGAGGGGGGGACACCGGGGAGCTGTTTTTT. Amino acids: CASSLLLRGGDTGELFF.

V is TRBV7-9 and J is TRBJ2-7; D is ambiguous. The germline CDR1 and CDR2 sequences are SEHNR and FQNEAQ (reference sequence). Trimming took off 6 bases at V and 0 bases at J, with 9 bases between the two ends. There are 13 residues in the CDR3. In nucleotides, the CDR3 is TGTGCCAGCAGTCGACCTAGCTCCTACGAGCAGTACTTC. Amino acids: CASSRPSSYEQYF.